The sequence of this T cell receptor beta chain was determined in a study of PD-1 blockade in mismatch repair-deficient tumors listed by TCRdb under 2017. At the level of the whole study: The trial enrolled 86 consecutive patients with approximately twelve mismatch repair-deficient cancer types between 2013 and 2016, all previously treated and progressing. Tumor-associated T cell clones in the peripheral blood of patients responding to PD-1 blockade were tracked using deep sequencing of TCR CDR3 regions.

For each enrolled patient, mismatch repair deficiency was established using either polymerase chain reaction or immunohistochemistry. TCR sequencing was carried out for a few patients who responded to pembrolizumab therapy. In the phase II trial, pembrolizumab PD-1 blockade was tested prospectively in advanced mismatch repair-deficient cancers, no matter which tissue of origin the cancers came from. Peripheral blood T cell samples were serially collected before and at multiple times after PD-1 blockade was started. The timing of each blood sample was reported as weeks after the first dose of pembrolizumab. About this clone: The antigen it recognizes is unknown. There are no base qualities to consult, and no much larger clone falls within one base.

Clipping removes 4 bases from V and 3 bases from J, with 12 as the unmatched junction base count. The CDR3 has 18 amino acids, counting the end cysteine and phenylalanine. Of all the DNA, just the CDR3 is kept, 54 bases in frame from base 1. The germline V gene gives CDR1 as SGHVS and CDR2 as FNYEAQ. The library was built by means of the immunoSEQ multiplex PCR assay. What TCRdb holds here is the immuneACCESS table cut down to in-frame rearrangements. Part of the clones is not present; checked against another copy, under half of the missing clones reflect an unresolved V gene, and the others are unexplained. The sample table lists 38,000 or so clones, roughly 84% of them with a count of one. The ten largest clones capture roughly 3.9% of the sample. Summary of the overall study and its limitations: Clones residing in the tumor, which were often undetectable in blood before treatment, expanded quickly after pembrolizumab and then contracted, generally before radiologic responses.

The source was peripheral blood, collected approximately 80 weeks after starting pembrolizumab. The sequence is built from TRBV7-6 and TRBJ2-1, and TRBD2 matches 10 of the central bases. This receptor was taken from an adult with mismatch repair-deficient cancer. In nucleotide form, the sequence is TGTGCCAGCAGCTCCCTTTCCATAGCGGGAGGAGACTACAATGAGCAGTTCTTC. Its protein reads: CASSSLSIAGGDYNEQFF.